Below, 17 T cell receptor beta chains from the same sample are listed, as sequenced in a study of breast tumors, draining lymph nodes, adjacent tissues. MiXCR, run by TCRdb on the multiplex PCR reads, gives a single entry per CDR3 protein. The sample shows about 19,000 distinct CDR3 sequences, 43% of them seen only once. Sequencing input: breast tumor tissue. The receptor set was obtained from a female donor with breast cancer. Some clones in this sample may be carry-over from other donors' samples.

This clonotype appeared many times. This may come from a read error, since a much larger clone is one base off. The V call is TRBV6-6, the J call TRBJ2-7; D is uncertain. With 5 bases removed from V and 2 bases from J, the gap between germline ends came to 13 bases. CDR1 and CDR2 (germline): MNHNY, SVGAGI (reference sequence). The CDR3 runs 14 residues. The CDR3 nucleotides are TGTGCCAGCAGTCACGAAGGTTTGGCCTACGAGCAGTACTTC. Protein product: CASSHEGLAYEQYF.

This clonotype was counted a single time. The chain is built from TRBV19 and TRBJ2-1; D is perhaps TRBD2 (5 bases). Germline-derived CDR1 and CDR2 are LNHDA and SQIVND (reference sequence). The CDR3 extends over 15 amino acids. V was pared by 4 bases and J by 6 bases, with 16 bases between. CDR3 residues: CASSRIEGSGNEQFF. In DNA, the CDR3 is TGTGCCAGTAGTAGGATTGAGGGATCGGGCAATGAGCAGTTCTTC.

The J gene is TRBJ2-1, the V gene TRBV9; D is unresolved. V gave up 3 bases and J gave up 11 bases, with 9 bases separating them. Germline assignment: CDR1 SGDLS and CDR2 YYNGEE. The CDR3 loop spans 11 amino acids. CDR3 amino acids: CASSASGQQFF. CDR3 DNA sequence: TGTGCCAGCAGCGCCAGTGGGCAGCAGTTCTTC.

This clonotype was found many times. The V call is TRBV6-1, the J call TRBJ2-7; 8 bases are shared with TRBD1. The CDR3 sequence is 15 residues long. The V and J ends lost 5 bases and 5 bases, in that order; junction bases with no gene match: 11. Looked up from germline, CDR1 is MNHNS and CDR2 is SASEGT. The CDR3 DNA follows: TGTGCCAGCAGTCCACCCGGACAGGGTCTCCACGAGCAGTACTTC. It specifies CASSPPGQGLHEQYF.

This clonotype has a count of ten or more. The chain couples TRBV6-5 to TRBJ2-2; 11 nucleotides agree with TRBD2. The CDR3 is made up of 15 amino acids. V shed 9 bases, J shed 3 bases, and the junction held 6 bases outside the gene matches. The germline gives CDR1 MNHEY, CDR2 SVGAGI. The chain's CDR3 is CASIAGGLDTGELFF. Here the CDR3 DNA reads TGTGCCAGTATAGCGGGAGGGTTGGACACCGGGGAGCTGTTTTTT.

This clonotype showed up many times. The J gene is TRBJ1-5, the V gene TRBV12-3 or TRBV12-4, with D tentatively TRBD1 (5 bases). This CDR3 region has 16 residues. The ends were cut back, 8 bases at V and 4 bases at J, with 21 bases in the middle. The CDR3 DNA reads TGTGCCAGCCATACTGGGGCGGGACGGAAAAATCAGCCCCAGCATTTT. This sequence encodes CASHTGAGRKNQPQHF.

The table lists this clonotype with many counts. The V gene is TRBV5-1, the J gene TRBJ2-1, with 10 positions matching TRBD2. Per the germline V gene, CDR1 is SGHRS and CDR2 is YFSETQ. V gave up 1 base and J gave up 6 bases; unmatched junction bases: 4. The CDR3 totals 15 residues. The CDR3 region has the DNA TGCGCCAGCAGCTTGTTCGTAGCGGGAGGCAATGAGCAGTTCTTC. It encodes CASSLFVAGGNEQFF.

Notes on this clonotype: A much larger clone lies a single base off, so this may be a read error. The chain is built from TRBV5-1 and TRBJ1-1; a weak D match, TRBD1 (6 bases). V shed 9 bases and J shed 4 bases, with 22 bases lying between them. The CDR3 is made up of 15 amino acids. Germline-derived CDR1 and CDR2 are SGHRS and YFSETQ. The CDR3: CATRDTLKGSTEAFF. CDR3 sequence (DNA): TGCGCCACCCGGGACACCTTAAAGGGGAGCACTGAAGCTTTCTTT.

This clonotype was observed many times. One base away lies a much larger clone, so this may be a sequencing read error. The chain has TRBV5-1 and TRBJ2-7; D perhaps matches TRBD2 (5 bases). The CDR3 has 13 residues. Germline V CDR1 and CDR2: SGHRS, YFSETQ. The CDR3 coding sequence is TGCGCCAGCAGCTTGAGCGGTAACTACGACCAGTACTTC. Amino acid sequence: CASSLSGNYDQYF. The variable domain in full, completed from reference TRBV5-1 and TRBJ2-7, reads KAGVTQTPRYLIKTRGQQVTLSCSPISGHRSVSWYQQTPGQGLQFLFEYFSETQRNKGNFPGRFSGRQFSNSRSEMNVSTLELGDSALYLCASSLSGNYDQYFGPGTRLTVT.

This clonotype was seen repeatedly, ten times or more. This chain joins TRBV27 and TRBJ2-3; D is undetermined. V lost 3 bases, J lost 4 bases, and 2 bases lay in between. Germline CDR1 reads MNHEY; CDR2 reads SMNVEV (reference sequence). The CDR3 totals 11 residues. CDR3 sequence (DNA): TGTGCCAGCAGTTTCGCAGATACGCAGTATTTT. Amino acid sequence: CASSFADTQYF.

In the case of this clonotype: This CDR3 fails to terminate in the conserved phenylalanine or tryptophan, so it likely reflects a read error. The rearrangement joins TRBV20-1 to TRBJ2-5, with a possible D match to TRBD2 (6 bases). Germline CDR1 is DFQATT and CDR2 is SNEGSKA (reference sequence). V lost 5 bases to trimming and J lost 4 bases, with 20 bases between them. This CDR3 contains 15 residues. The CDR3 nucleotides read TGCAGTGCTTTCCGGGGCGGGAAGGTTGCAGAGACCCAGTACATC. Amino acid sequence: CSAFRGGKVAETQYI.

The CDR3 here is CASSVSRGGEQFF. The CDR3 region has the DNA TGTGCCAGCAGCGTATCCCGGGGCGGTGAGCAGTTCTTC. The rearrangement uses TRBV9 and TRBJ2-1; D is tentatively TRBD1 or TRBD2 (5 bases each). The CDR3 totals 13 residues. CDR1 is SGDLS, CDR2 YYNGEE, per germline. V was pared by 1 base and J by 9 bases, with 11 bases between.

This clonotype came up many times. The V gene is TRBV4-1, the J gene TRBJ2-5; 9 bases are a match to TRBD1. With 0 bases clipped from V and 7 bases from J, the junction kept 6 bases outside the gene matches. Germline CDR1 is MGHRA and CDR2 is YSYEKL. The CDR3 totals 15 residues. The CDR3 region has the DNA TGCGCCAGCAGCCAAGATAACAGGGGGCTCAGGACCCAGTACTTC. Protein sequence: CASSQDNRGLRTQYF.

The chain is built from TRBV7-2 and TRBJ1-6; D is unresolved. Trimming removed 1 base from V and 7 bases from J, with 8 bases in between. From germline, CDR1 is SGHTA and CDR2 FQGNSA. The CDR3 contains 14 residues. The CDR3 coding sequence is TGTGCCAGCAGCTTAGTTGTCGGGAATTCACCCCTCCACTTT. Its protein product is CASSLVVGNSPLHF. Looking up the rest from reference TRBV7-2 and TRBJ1-6 gives the full variable domain: GAGVSQSPSNKVTEKGKDVELRCDPISGHTALYWYRQSLGQGLEFLIYFQGNSAPDKSGLPSDRFSAERTGGSVSTLTIQRTQQEDSAVYLCASSLVVGNSPLHFGNGTRLTVT.

There are many counts of this clonotype. The chain couples TRBV2 to TRBJ2-7; D is possibly TRBD1 (5 bases). This CDR3 spans 12 amino acids. Trimming took off 8 bases at V and 2 bases at J, with 10 bases between the two ends. CDR1 SNHLY and CDR2 FYNNEI come from the germline V gene. CDR3 region: CASGAATYEQYF. In DNA, the CDR3 is TGTGCCAGCGGGGCTGCCACCTACGAGCAGTACTTC.

V and J are TRBV7-6 and TRBJ2-1, with TRBD2 matching 10 bases. The CDR3 has 14 amino acids. Trimming at V came to 2 bases and at J to 7 bases, leaving 2 bases not matched to a gene. Germline CDR1 and CDR2: SGHVS and FNYEAQ. CDR3 nucleotides: TGTGCCAGCAGCTTACCTAGCGGGAGTAATGAGCAGTTCTTC. Translated, it gives CASSLPSGSNEQFF.

The rearrangement links TRBV20-1 to TRBJ2-7; D might be TRBD2 (6 bases). The CDR3 is 13 amino acids. The V gene's germline CDR1 is DFQATT and CDR2 SNEGSKA (reference sequence). Trimming removed 6 bases from V and 1 base from J, with 13 bases in between. As DNA, the CDR3 is TGCAGTGCCCCCGGGAGCTATTCCTACGAGCAGTACTTC. Encoded protein: CSAPGSYSYEQYF.